A single sample gave rise to the 11 T cell receptor beta chains below, sequenced in a study of blood T cell repertoires in COVID-19. Clones were sequenced by immunoSEQ multiplex PCR, and TCRdb holds only the in-frame ones, with some missing. The profile shows about 420,000 clones, 85% to 90% of them singletons. Sequencing used peripheral blood. The receptors were sampled from a young man with COVID-19, enrolled during active disease.

The chain recombines TRBV7-9 with TRBJ2-7, with a weak D call TRBD2 (6 bases). The germline gives CDR1 SEHNR, CDR2 FQNEAQ (reference sequence). CDR3 length equals 13 residues. Trimming removed 1 base from V and 7 bases from J, with 11 bases in between. The DNA for the CDR3 is TGTGCCAGCAGCTTAGACTGGGGAGGTGAGCAGTACTTC. Amino acids: CASSLDWGGEQYF.

The chain employs TRBV11-2 and TRBJ1-4, with D possibly TRBD1 on 6 matching bases. Germline assignment: CDR1 SGHAT and CDR2 FQNNGV. Trimming took 1 base from V and 7 from J, leaving 13 bases between them. The CDR3 has 15 amino acids. As DNA, the CDR3 is TGTGCCAGCAGCTTAGGGCAGGGGTCGGGTGAAAAACTGTTTTTT. It codes for CASSLGQGSGEKLFF.

The CDR3 coding sequence is TGTGCCAGCAGTTCGCAGGGGGCGAAGCAAGAGACCCAGTACTTC. It encodes CASSSQGAKQETQYF. The chain joins TRBV2 to TRBJ2-5; 8 bases map to TRBD1. The CDR3 is made up of 15 amino acids. V gave up 5 bases and J gave up 2 bases; unmatched junction bases: 7. The V gene's germline CDR1 is SNHLY and CDR2 FYNNEI.

The CDR3 DNA reads as TGTGCCACCAGCAGAGATGGAAGGACTAAGTCCGGCGAGCAGTATTTT. Its translation: CATSRDGRTKSGEQYF. This chain uses TRBV15 with TRBJ2-3; TRBD2 is a possible D gene (6 bases). Trimming cost V 0 bases and J 11 bases, with 21 bases left between them. The CDR3 length is 16 residues. Germline V lookup: CDR1 LNHNV, CDR2 YYDKDF (reference sequence).

The chain employs TRBV7-9 and TRBJ2-3; weak D call: TRBD2 (6 bases). Germline V lookup: CDR1 SEHNR, CDR2 FQNEAQ (reference sequence). There are 18 residues in the CDR3. V was cut by 1 base and J by 0 bases, with 17 bases left in between. This CDR3 is CASSLGRDYRTSTDTQYF. CDR3 DNA: TGTGCCAGCAGCTTAGGGAGGGATTACAGGACTAGCACAGATACGCAGTATTTT.

In DNA form, the CDR3 reads TGTGCCAGCAGTCCCAGGGGGTACACCGGGGAGCTGTTTTTT. Translating gives CASSPRGYTGELFF. The chain combines TRBV9 with TRBJ2-2; 7 bases are shared with TRBD1. This CDR3 region has 14 residues. The J segment lost 3 bases and the V segment lost 5 bases, leaving 4 bases of the junction unmatched. Germline assignment: CDR1 SGDLS and CDR2 YYNGEE.

This chain joins TRBV9 and TRBJ2-2; 8 bases match TRBD1. The ends lost 3 bases at V and 7 bases at J; junction bases unmatched: 8. Germline CDR1 SGDLS, CDR2 YYNGEE. The CDR3 runs 15 residues. The CDR3: CASSAGQGRGGELFF. Written as DNA, the CDR3 is TGTGCCAGCAGCGCCGGACAGGGTCGGGGCGGGGAGCTGTTTTTT.

This rearrangement joins TRBV12-3 or TRBV12-4 to TRBJ2-7; tentative D call: TRBD2 (5 bases). CDR3 length: 12 residues. The V end was cut by 3 bases, the J end by 12 bases, with 15 bases between. CDR3 bases: TGTGCCAGCAGTTTGGACGACTATGCCGCGTACTTC. The encoded protein is CASSLDDYAAYF.

The J gene is TRBJ2-1, the V gene TRBV18, with D possibly matching TRBD2 (5 bases). The CDR3 has 12 residues. CDR1 is KGHSH and CDR2 is LQKENI in the germline V gene. The ends were cut back, 1 base at V and 9 bases at J, with 7 bases in the middle. The CDR3 DNA reads TGTGCCAGCTCACCACGAGAGGGTGAGCAGTTCTTC. It translates to CASSPREGEQFF.

The CDR3 DNA is TGTGCCAGCAGAGCCGGGACAACATCCTACGAGCAGTACTTC. Encoded protein: CASRAGTTSYEQYF. The genes are TRBV2 and TRBJ2-7, with a weak D call TRBD1 (6 bases). Trimming pared 6 bases from V and 1 base from J, leaving 13 bases between. Germline CDR1 and CDR2: SNHLY and FYNNEI. The CDR3 runs to 14 residues.

This rearrangement joins TRBV27 to TRBJ2-2; unclear D gene. The CDR3 length is 13 residues. Germline CDR1 and CDR2: MNHEY and SMNVEV (reference sequence). Trimming cost V 5 bases and J 4 bases, with 8 bases left between them. The CDR3 DNA is TGTGCCAGCAGTCTAGAGACCACCGGGGAGCTGTTTTTT. The encoded protein is CASSLETTGELFF.